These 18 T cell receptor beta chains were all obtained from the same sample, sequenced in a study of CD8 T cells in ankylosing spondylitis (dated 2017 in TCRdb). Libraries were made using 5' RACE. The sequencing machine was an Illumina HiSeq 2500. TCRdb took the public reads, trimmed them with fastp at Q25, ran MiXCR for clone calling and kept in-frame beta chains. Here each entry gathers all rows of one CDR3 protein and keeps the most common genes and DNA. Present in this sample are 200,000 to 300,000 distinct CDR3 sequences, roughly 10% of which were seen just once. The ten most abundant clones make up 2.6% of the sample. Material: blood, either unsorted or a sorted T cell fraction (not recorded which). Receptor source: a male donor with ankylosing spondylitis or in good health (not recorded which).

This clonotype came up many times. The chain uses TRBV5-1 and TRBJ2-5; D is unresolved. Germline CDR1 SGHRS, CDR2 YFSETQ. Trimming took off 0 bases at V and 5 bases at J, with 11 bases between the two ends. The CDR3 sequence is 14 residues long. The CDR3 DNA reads TGCGCCAGCAGCTTGGTCGTCGGTAGGGAGACCCAGTACTTC. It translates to CASSLVVGRETQYF.

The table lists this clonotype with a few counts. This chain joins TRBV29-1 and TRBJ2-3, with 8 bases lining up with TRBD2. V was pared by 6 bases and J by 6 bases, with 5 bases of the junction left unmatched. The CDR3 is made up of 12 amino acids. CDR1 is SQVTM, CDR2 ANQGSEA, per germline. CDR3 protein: CSVPRGGDTQYF. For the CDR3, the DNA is TGCAGCGTCCCACGCGGGGGGGATACGCAGTATTTT.

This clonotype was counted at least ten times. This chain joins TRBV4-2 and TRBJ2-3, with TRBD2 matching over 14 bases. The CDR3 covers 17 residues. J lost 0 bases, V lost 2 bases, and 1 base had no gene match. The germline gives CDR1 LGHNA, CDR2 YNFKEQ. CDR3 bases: TGTGCCAGCAGCCAACGACTAGCGGGGGGGAGCACAGATACGCAGTATTTT. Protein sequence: CASSQRLAGGSTDTQYF.

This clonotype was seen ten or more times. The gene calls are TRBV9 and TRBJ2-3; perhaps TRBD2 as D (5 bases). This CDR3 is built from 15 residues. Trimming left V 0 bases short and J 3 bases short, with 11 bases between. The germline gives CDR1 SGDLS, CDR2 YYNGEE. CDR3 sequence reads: CASSVEPGRTDTQYF. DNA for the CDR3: TGTGCCAGCAGCGTAGAACCGGGAAGGACAGATACGCAGTATTTT.

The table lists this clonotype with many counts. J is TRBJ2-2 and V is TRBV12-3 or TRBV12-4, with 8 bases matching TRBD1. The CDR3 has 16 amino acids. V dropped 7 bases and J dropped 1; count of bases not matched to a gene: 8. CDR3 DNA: TGTGCCAGCACCGACCAGGGGACAGGGAACACCGGGGAGCTGTTTTTT. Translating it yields CASTDQGTGNTGELFF.

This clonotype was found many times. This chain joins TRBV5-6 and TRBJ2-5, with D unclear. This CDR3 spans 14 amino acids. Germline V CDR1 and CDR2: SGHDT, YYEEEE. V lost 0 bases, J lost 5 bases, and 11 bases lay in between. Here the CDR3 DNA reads TGTGCCAGCAGCTTGGATAGGTTGGGGGAGACCCAGTACTTC. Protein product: CASSLDRLGETQYF. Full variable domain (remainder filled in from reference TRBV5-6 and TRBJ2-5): DAGVTQSPTHLIKTRGQQVTLRCSPKSGHDTVSWYQQALGQGPQFIFQYYEEEERQRGNFPDRFSGHQFPNYSSELNVNALLLGDSALYLCASSLDRLGETQYFGPGTRLLVL.

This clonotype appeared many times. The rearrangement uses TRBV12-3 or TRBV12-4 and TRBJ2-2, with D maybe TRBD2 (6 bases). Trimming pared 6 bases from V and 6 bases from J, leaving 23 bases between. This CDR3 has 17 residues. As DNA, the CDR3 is TGTGCCAGCAGGGCGGGACGCCCAATATTTTACGCCGGGGAGCTGTTTTTT. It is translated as CASRAGRPIFYAGELFF.

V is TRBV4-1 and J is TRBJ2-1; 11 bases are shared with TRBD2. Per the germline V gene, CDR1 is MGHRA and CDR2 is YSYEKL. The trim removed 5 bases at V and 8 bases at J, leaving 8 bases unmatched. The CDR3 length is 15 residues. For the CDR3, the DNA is TGCGCCAGCAGCTCCGGGGTAGCGGGGGGGTATGAGCAGTTCTTC. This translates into CASSSGVAGGYEQFF.

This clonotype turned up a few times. CDR3 coding DNA: TGTGCCAGCAACGCGGACTACTACTCCTACAATGAGCAGTTCTTC. This gives the protein CASNADYYSYNEQFF. V usage is TRBV6-2 or TRBV6-3 and J usage is TRBJ2-1; weak D call: TRBD2 (6 bases). The CDR3 sequence is 15 residues long. Per the germline V gene, CDR1 is MNHEY and CDR2 is SVGEGT. With 7 bases removed from V and 0 bases from J, the gap between germline ends came to 13 bases.

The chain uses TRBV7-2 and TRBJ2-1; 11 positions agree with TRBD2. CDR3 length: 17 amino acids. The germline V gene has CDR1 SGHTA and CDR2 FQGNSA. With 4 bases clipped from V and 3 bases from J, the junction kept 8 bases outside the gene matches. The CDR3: CASSSPKLAGDYNEQFF. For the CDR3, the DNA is TGTGCCAGCAGCTCTCCCAAACTAGCGGGGGACTACAATGAGCAGTTCTTC.

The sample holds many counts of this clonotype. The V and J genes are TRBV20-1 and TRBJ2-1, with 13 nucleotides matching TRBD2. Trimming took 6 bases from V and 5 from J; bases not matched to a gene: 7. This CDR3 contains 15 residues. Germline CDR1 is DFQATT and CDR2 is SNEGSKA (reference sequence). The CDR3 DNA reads TGCAGTGCGCCTCCGGGACTAGCGGGGCACAATGAGCAGTTCTTC. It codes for CSAPPGLAGHNEQFF.

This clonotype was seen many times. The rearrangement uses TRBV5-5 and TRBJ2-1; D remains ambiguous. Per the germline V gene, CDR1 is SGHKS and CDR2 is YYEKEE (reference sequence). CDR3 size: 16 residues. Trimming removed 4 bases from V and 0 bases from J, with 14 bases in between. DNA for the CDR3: TGTGCCAGCAGCCCTGGGCAGGAGCTCTCCTACAATGAGCAGTTCTTC. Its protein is CASSPGQELSYNEQFF.

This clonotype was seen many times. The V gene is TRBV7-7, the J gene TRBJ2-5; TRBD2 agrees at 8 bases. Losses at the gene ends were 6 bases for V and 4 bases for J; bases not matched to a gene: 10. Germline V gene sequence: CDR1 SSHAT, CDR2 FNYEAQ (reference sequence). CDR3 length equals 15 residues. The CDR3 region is CASRIGTSDGETQYF. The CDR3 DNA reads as TGTGCCAGCAGGATAGGGACTAGTGACGGAGAGACCCAGTACTTC.

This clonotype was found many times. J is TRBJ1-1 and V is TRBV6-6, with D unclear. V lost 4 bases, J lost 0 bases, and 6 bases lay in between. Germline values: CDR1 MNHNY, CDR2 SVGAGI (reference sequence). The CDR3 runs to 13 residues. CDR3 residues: CASSSLMNTEAFF. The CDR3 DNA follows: TGTGCCAGCAGTTCCCTGATGAACACTGAAGCTTTCTTT.

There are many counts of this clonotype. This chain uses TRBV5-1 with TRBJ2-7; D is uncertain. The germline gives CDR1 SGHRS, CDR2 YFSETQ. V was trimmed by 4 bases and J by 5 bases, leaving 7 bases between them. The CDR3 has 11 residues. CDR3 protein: CASSALDEQYF. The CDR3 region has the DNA TGCGCCAGCAGCGCCCTCGACGAGCAGTACTTC.

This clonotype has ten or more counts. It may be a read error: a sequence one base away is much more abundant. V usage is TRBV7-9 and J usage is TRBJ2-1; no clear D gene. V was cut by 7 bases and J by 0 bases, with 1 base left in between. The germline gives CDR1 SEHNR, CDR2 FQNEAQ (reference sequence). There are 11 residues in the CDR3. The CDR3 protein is CASTSYNEQFF. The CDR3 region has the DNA TGTGCCAGCACCTCCTACAATGAGCAGTTCTTC.

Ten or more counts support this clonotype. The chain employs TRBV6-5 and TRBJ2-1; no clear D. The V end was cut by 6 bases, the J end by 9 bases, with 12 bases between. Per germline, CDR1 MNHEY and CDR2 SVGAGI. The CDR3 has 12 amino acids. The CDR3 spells CASSHGDIEQFF. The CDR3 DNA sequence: TGTGCCAGCAGCCACGGTGATATTGAGCAGTTCTTC.

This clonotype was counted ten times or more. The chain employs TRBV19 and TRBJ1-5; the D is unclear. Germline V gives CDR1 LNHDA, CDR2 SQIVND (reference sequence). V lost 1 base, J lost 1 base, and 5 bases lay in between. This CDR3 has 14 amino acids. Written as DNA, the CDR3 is TGTGCCAGTAGTATAGGGGCGAGCAATCAGCCCCAGCATTTT. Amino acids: CASSIGASNQPQHF.